One sample yielded the 10 T cell receptor beta chains listed below, sequenced in a study of beta chain features in type 1 diabetes (dated by TCRdb to the late 2010s). Overall study outcomes, separate from this receptor: In all four CD4+ subsets, TCRB CDR3 length was moderately but significantly shorter in type 1 diabetes patients.

For these receptors, no antigen is known. The method behind the library was the immunoSEQ multiplex PCR assay. The High Capacity cDNA Reverse Transcription Kit was used to reverse transcribe all of the isolated RNA, meaning that expressed TCRB transcripts were what got sequenced. TCRdb took this table from immuneACCESS and kept in-frame rearrangements with V and J called. Such tables lack part of the clones; where checked against another copy, unresolved V genes explain under half of the gap, and the rest is unexplained. This sample has about 700,000 clones in its table, and roughly an eighth of those were observed once. Around 0.022% of the sample comes from the top ten. The sequencing input was naive CD4+ T cells from blood. In the paper's terms, the cell subset or site label means: true naive CD4+ T cells. The receptors shown here come from a man aged 18-30 years with type 1 diabetes.

This clone was counted only a few times. This chain uses TRBV2 with TRBJ2-5; no definite D call. The germline gives CDR1 SNHLY, CDR2 FYNNEI. The CDR3 loop spans 12 amino acids. V was cut by 5 bases and J by 5 bases, with 9 bases left in between. The CDR3 sequence is CASSYHGETQYF. The CDR3, as DNA: TGTGCCAGCAGTTACCACGGGGAGACCCAGTACTTC. Complete variable domain (other parts from reference TRBV2 and TRBJ2-5): EPEVTQTPSHQVTQMGQEVILRCVPISNHLYFYWYRQILGQKVEFLVSFYNNEISEKSEIFDDQFSVERPDGSNFTLKIRSTKLEDSAMYFCASSYHGETQYFGPGTRLLVL.

In this sample, this clone turned up a few times. The genes are TRBV25-1 and TRBJ1-1, with 7 nucleotides matching TRBD1. The junction had 8 bases not matched to a gene; V was cut back by 0 bases and J by 4 bases. Germline values: CDR1 MGHDK, CDR2 SYGVNS. The CDR3 spans 16 residues. DNA of the CDR3: TGTGCCAGCAGTGAATACGAGGGGGCGGGGAGCACTGAAGCTTTCTTT. This sequence encodes CASSEYEGAGSTEAFF.

J is TRBJ1-1 and V is TRBV5-6; no firm D call. Germline CDR1 reads SGHDT; CDR2 reads YYEEEE. This CDR3 has 16 amino acids. The V and J ends lost 3 bases and 4 bases respectively, with 19 bases between them. The CDR3 DNA reads TGTGCCAGCAGCTGGGCATGGCGGAGGGTCCCCACTGAAGCTTTCTTT. This gives the protein CASSWAWRRVPTEAFF.

The rearrangement uses TRBV4-1 and TRBJ2-6; D gene ambiguous. CDR3 length: 16 residues. Trimming took off 4 bases at V and 2 bases at J, with 12 bases between the two ends. Germline assignment: CDR1 MGHRA and CDR2 YSYEKL. The CDR3 sequence: CASSRDIWAGANVLTF. The CDR3 DNA is TGCGCCAGCAGCCGAGACATATGGGCTGGGGCCAACGTCCTGACTTTC.

Worth noting for this clone: This CDR3 is also generated by other DNA sequences in the sample. J is TRBJ1-2 and V is TRBV2; D gene ambiguous. The length of the CDR3 is 12 residues. V lost 2 bases, J lost 8 bases, and 9 bases lay in between. Germline lookup yields CDR1 SNHLY and CDR2 FYNNEI. The DNA of the CDR3 is TGTGCCAGCAGTGAAACCCTCGGGGGCTACACCTTC. This translates into CASSETLGGYTF.

The CDR3, as DNA: TGCGCCAGCAGCGTCACTCCCGGAGGTACTCAGCCCCAGCATTTT. This gives the protein CASSVTPGGTQPQHF. The genes are TRBV5-1 and TRBJ1-5; D is ambiguous. Germline V gene data show CDR1 as SGHRS and CDR2 as YFSETQ. With 4 bases removed from V and 6 bases from J, the gap between germline ends came to 17 bases. This CDR3 contains 15 residues.

This clone has more than one count but fewer than ten. This sequence joins TRBV6-5 and TRBJ1-4; TRBD1 agrees at 8 bases. Germline assignment: CDR1 MNHEY and CDR2 SVGAGI. The CDR3 runs 16 residues. Unmatched junction bases numbered 6, after V lost 2 bases and J lost 4 bases. The CDR3 sequence: CASSYDRGYGNEKLFF. CDR3 in DNA: TGTGCCAGCAGTTACGACAGGGGATATGGTAATGAAAAACTGTTTTTT.

This clone was found a few times. The chain employs TRBV29-1 and TRBJ1-3; a possible D gene is TRBD1 (6 bases). The germline V and J ends were trimmed by 7 bases and 8 bases, with 12 bases remaining between them. The CDR3 is 11 residues long. The germline gives CDR1 SQVTM, CDR2 ANQGSEA. This CDR3 reads CSAGGGDTIYF. DNA of the CDR3: TGCAGCGCCGGAGGGGGAGACACCATATATTTT.

The chain employs TRBV28 and TRBJ2-3, with TRBD2 matching over 9 bases. The CDR3 runs to 16 residues. Unmatched junction bases numbered 7, after V lost 4 bases and J lost 2 bases. The germline V gene encodes CDR1 MDHEN and CDR2 SYDVKM. The CDR3 here is CASSYSASGDTDTQYF. CDR3 in DNA: TGTGCCAGCAGTTATTCGGCTAGCGGGGACACAGATACGCAGTATTTT.

In this sample, this clone turned up a few times. This chain uses TRBV5-6 with TRBJ2-5, with D tentatively TRBD1 (5 bases). V lost 4 bases to trimming and J lost 1 base, with 11 bases between them. Germline V gene data show CDR1 as SGHDT and CDR2 as YYEEEE. The CDR3 covers 14 residues. The CDR3 here is CASSPTVFQETQYF. The CDR3, as DNA: TGTGCCAGCAGCCCGACAGTGTTCCAAGAGACCCAGTACTTC.